This T cell receptor beta chain was sequenced in a study of shared clonotypes between healthy human individuals. Study-level information: CD4 naive and CD4 memory each took three plates per donor, while CD8 naive took two and CD8 memory one.

V lost 1 base, J lost 0 bases, and 7 bases lay in between. The germline CDR1 and CDR2 sequences are MNHEY and SMNVEV (reference sequence). The length of the CDR3 is 15 residues. This clone was seen a few times. Its specificity is unknown. The same CDR3 can be traced to other DNA sequences in this sample. The study, taken as a whole, reports: Generally, naive subsets came out with larger estimated richness than memory subsets.

The table came from immunoSEQ multiplex PCR; TCRdb's copy has only in-frame clones and leaves some out. The profile shows about a million clones, about 75% of them singletons. The TCR originated in a man aged 18 to 29 in good health. This rearrangement joins TRBV27 to TRBJ1-5; D remains ambiguous. Sample: memory CD4+ T cells sorted from blood. Specified subset: CD45RA-negative fraction. This CDR3 reads CASSLWGNSNQPQHF. The CDR3 DNA follows: TGTGCCAGCAGTTTATGGGGAAATAGCAATCAGCCCCAGCATTTT.